A selection of T cell receptor beta chains follows, all from one sample in a study of CD8+CD57+ T cells in acquired aplastic anemia. TCRdb processed the reads anew with MiXCR; each CDR3 protein has one entry. The table has over 150,000 distinct CDR3 sequences, about 54% seen once; the top ten hold roughly 12%. The sequencing input was sorted CD4+, CD8+, or CD8+CD57+ T cells (not recorded which) from PBMCs. These receptors were obtained from a human donor with aplastic anemia. Both conserved end residues are part of each CDR3. D genes are given only for firm matches. The size field is filled for only some rows; it gives once, few, many or a size class.

TRBD1	.	TRBV2	TRBJ1-2	TGTGCCAGCAGTAGCCTTACAGGGGGGTATGGCTACACCTTC	CASSSLTGGYGYTF
.	many	TRBV7-8	TRBJ2-5	TGTGCCAGCAGCCTAAGCGGACGTCCGGAGACCCAGTACTTC	CASSLSGRPETQYF
.	.	TRBV7-9	TRBJ1-2	TGTGCCAGCAGCCTCGACAGCGACTATGGCTACACCTTC	CASSLDSDYGYTF
.	many	TRBV5-6	TRBJ2-7	TGTGCCAGCAGCCGAGACCGTCCCTCCTACGAGCAGTACTTC	CASSRDRPSYEQYF
.	.	TRBV7-2	TRBJ1-1	TGTGCCAGCAGCTTAGATACAGACGACACTGAAGCTTTCTTT	CASSLDTDDTEAFF
.	once	TRBV9	TRBJ2-1	TGTGCCAGCAAAGGGGGAGACAATGAGCAGTTCTTC	CASKGGDNEQFF
.	.	TRBV7-6	TRBJ1-5	TGTGCCAGCAGCCCGGGGGCAGGGGATCAGCCCCAGCATTTT	CASSPGAGDQPQHF
.	.	TRBV10-3	TRBJ1-3	TGTGCCATCAGTGATGGGGGAGCTGGAAACACCATATATTTT	CAISDGGAGNTIYF
TRBD2	.	TRBV19	TRBJ2-3	TGTGCCAGTCGACTAGCGGCAAGCACAGATACGCAGTATTTT	CASRLAASTDTQYF
.	.	TRBV25-1	TRBJ2-7	TGTGCCAGCAGTGTATCCCTGGGGCAGACCTACGAGCAGTACTTC	CASSVSLGQTYEQYF
.	.	TRBV29-1	TRBJ2-7	TGCAGCGTTGGGCTAGCGAACCTTTACGAGCAGTACTTC	CSVGLANLYEQYF
.	.	TRBV29-1	TRBJ2-3	TGCAGCGTTGTGACCGAAAATCTAGACACAGATACGCAGTATTTT	CSVVTENLDTDTQYF
.	many	TRBV9	TRBJ1-3	TGTGCCAGCAGCGTAGGGTACAGGCACTCTGGAAACACCATATATTTT	CASSVGYRHSGNTIYF
.	.	TRBV4-1	TRBJ2-7	TGCGCCAGCAGCCCCGTTACGGCAGGTCCCTACGAGCAGTACTTC	CASSPVTAGPYEQYF
.	.	TRBV4-1	TRBJ2-5	TGCGCCAGCAGCCAAGGGACCATACAAGAGACCCAGTACTTC	CASSQGTIQETQYF
TRBD2	many	TRBV13	TRBJ2-7	TGTGCCAGCAGCTCGGGACTAGCCTACGAGCAGTACTTC	CASSSGLAYEQYF
.	.	TRBV29-1	TRBJ1-1	TGCAGCGTTGAACTCCGGCAGGGCGAAGCTTTCTTT	CSVELRQGEAFF
.	.	TRBV10-3	TRBJ1-2	TGTGCCATCAGTCTTGGCAGGGAAGGTTACACCTTC	CAISLGREGYTF
.	.	TRBV7-2	TRBJ2-7	TGTGCCAGCAGCCCATCTTGGCGGGGAACCTACGAGCAGTACTTC	CASSPSWRGTYEQYF
.	few	TRBV29-1	TRBJ2-1	TGCAGCGTTGAAAGGGGGGGAAATGAGCAGTTCTTC	CSVERGGNEQFF
TRBD1	many	TRBV9	TRBJ2-2	TGTGCCAGCAGCGTAGCCGGACAGGAAGAGCTGTTTTTT	CASSVAGQEELFF
.	.	TRBV7-6	TRBJ2-5	TGTGCCAGCAGCCAAGGGATCCAGACCCAGTACTTC	CASSQGIQTQYF
.	.	TRBV20-1	TRBJ1-5	TGCAGTGCTAGTTGGCGGGGGGCTAGGAGCAATCAGCCCCAGCATTTT	CSASWRGARSNQPQHF
.	many	TRBV6-9	TRBJ2-3	TGTGCCAGCAGTTACACGGTAGCGGGCACAGATACGCAGTATTTT	CASSYTVAGTDTQYF
TRBD2	once	TRBV10-3	TRBJ2-7	TGTGCCATCAGTCCTGGATGGGAGGGGAGTCTCTACGAGCAGTACTTC	CAISPGWEGSLYEQYF
TRBD2	.	TRBV2	TRBJ2-1	TGTGCCAGCATACTAGCGGGAGGGACCGGGGAGTTCTTC	CASILAGGTGEFF
TRBD2	few	TRBV14	TRBJ2-7	TGTGCCAGTAAGACTAGCGGGATCTACGAGCAGTACTTC	CASKTSGIYEQYF
TRBD1	.	TRBV29-1	TRBJ2-7	TGCAGCCTTGAAGGTGACGGGACAGCCCGCTACGAGCAGTACTTC	CSLEGDGTARYEQYF
.	many	TRBV5-6	TRBJ2-7	TGTGCCAGCAGCCCGCAGGGTTACCACGAGCAGTACTTC	CASSPQGYHEQYF
.	.	TRBV9	TRBJ2-6	TGTGCCAGCAGCGTAGCAGGGAATGCTGGGGCCAACGTCCTGACTTTC	CASSVAGNAGANVLTF
.	few	TRBV24-1	TRBJ2-3	TGTGCCACCAGTGATTCTATGGTTCAGGTTACGCAGTATTTT	CATSDSMVQVTQYF
TRBD2	.	TRBV4-1	TRBJ2-3	TGCGCCAGCAGCCCGCGGGAGGGTTCAGATACGCAGTATTTT	CASSPREGSDTQYF
TRBD2	many	TRBV9	TRBJ2-5	TGTGCCAGCAGCGTAGCACTAGCGGCCCAAGAGACCCAGTACTTC	CASSVALAAQETQYF
.	few	TRBV10-3	TRBJ2-1	TGTGCCATCAGTGCTAGTAGGGGGGGCGGCAATGAGCAGTTCTTC	CAISASRGGGNEQFF
.	.	TRBV2	TRBJ1-6	TGTGCCAGCAGTGAAATGGTGGGGGGGAGTTCACCCCTCCACTTT	CASSEMVGGSSPLHF
.	many	TRBV4-1	TRBJ1-1	TGCGCCAGCAGCCGGGACGTTCCCCTTACCTTGAACACTGAAGCTTTCTTT	CASSRDVPLTLNTEAFF
.	many	TRBV7-6	TRBJ2-5	TGTGCCAGCAGCCCAGCCCCCGACAGGCCAGAGACCCAGTACTTC	CASSPAPDRPETQYF
.	few	TRBV7-2	TRBJ1-2	TGTGCCAGCAGCTTAGATACCTATGGCTACACCTTC	CASSLDTYGYTF
TRBD1	.	TRBV10-3	TRBJ1-3	TGTGCCATCAGTGAGTCCGGGACAGGGAATGGAAACACCATATATTTT	CAISESGTGNGNTIYF
.	.	TRBV15	TRBJ1-1	TGTGCCACCACCGGGCTTGAGTTTAGTGAAGCTTTCTTT	CATTGLEFSEAFF
TRBD1	.	TRBV4-1	TRBJ1-3	TGCGCCAGCAGCCAACCGGATGGGACAGGAGGCGAAATCTCTGGAAACACCATATATTTT	CASSQPDGTGGEISGNTIYF
TRBD1	.	TRBV11-1	TRBJ1-1	TGTGCCAGCAGCCTAGCATCGGGACAGGGGGACACTGAAGCTTTCTTT	CASSLASGQGDTEAFF
.	.	TRBV5-1	TRBJ2-3	TGCGCCAGCAGGAGGGCCTCAGGGGAAGATACGCAGTATTTT	CASRRASGEDTQYF
.	.	TRBV7-1	TRBJ2-5	TGTGCCAGCAGGCCTGACCAGTACCAAGAGACCCAGGACTTC	CASRPDQYQETQDF
TRBD2	once	TRBV5-6	TRBJ2-1	TGTGCCAGCAGCTTGCTGACTAGCGGGGTCCATGAGCAGTTCTTC	CASSLLTSGVHEQFF
.	few	TRBV2	TRBJ2-3	TGTGCCTTCGTGGGGTCCTTCACAGATACGCAGTATTTT	CAFVGSFTDTQYF
.	.	TRBV19	TRBJ1-3	TGTGCCAGTAGTAATCGGGGCTCTGGAAACACCATATATTTT	CASSNRGSGNTIYF
TRBD1	.	TRBV25-1	TRBJ1-1	TGTGCCAGCAGCTCCCGGACAGGGAGGACTGAAGCTTTCTTT	CASSSRTGRTEAFF
.	many	TRBV5-1	TRBJ2-7	TGCGCCAGCAGCTTGGGGCTTTTCTACGAGCAGTACTTC	CASSLGLFYEQYF
TRBD1	many	TRBV5-5	TRBJ2-3	TGTGCCAGCAGAGTGGAGGGACAGGTCACAGATACGCAGTATTTT	CASRVEGQVTDTQYF